This T cell receptor beta chain was retrieved from a study of T cell responses to AZD1222 COVID-19 vaccine. The study's findings and limits: Across spike, vaccine-associated CD4 TCRs were found, dominant at 160-218 and 743-854.

Profiled with immunoSEQ multiplex PCR; TCRdb holds only in-frame clones, not every one. The sample gives 95,000 to 150,000 clones, over 85% of which show up once; 4% to 4.5% is in the top ten. With regard to this clone: Its antigen remains unidentified.

Trimming stripped 7 bases from V and 3 bases from J, with 10 bases between. The CDR3 length is 13 residues. In germline, CDR1 is SNHLY, CDR2 FYNNEI. The V gene is TRBV2, the J gene TRBJ1-5; D call uncertain. The specimen was peripheral blood, collected on day 0 of AZD1222 vaccination. The sequence was collected from an adult in good health. Here the CDR3 reads CASNRGTNQPQHF. The CDR3 DNA reads TGTGCCAGCAATCGCGGAACCAATCAGCCCCAGCATTTT.